This TCR beta chain was captured by sequencing in a study of blood T cell repertoires in COVID-19. Overall study context: The United States, Italy and Spain provided the acute and convalescent COVID-19 samples. T cells, B-cell-depleted T cells, or PBMCs provided the cDNA or gDNA that served as material.

Data came from immunoSEQ multiplex PCR; TCRdb stores just in-frame clones and leaves some out. Here the sample spans about 170,000 clones, about four fifths being singletons. Sequences were obtained from peripheral blood. This TCR came from a human donor with acute or convalescent COVID-19. The donor label of this sample is uncertain.

The CDR3 is CAWSRTGAGSPLHF. CDR3 in DNA: TGTGCCTGGAGCCGGACAGGCGCGGGGTCACCCCTCCACTTT. V usage is TRBV30 and J usage is TRBJ1-6; 7 bases are shared with TRBD1. Germline V gene lookup returns CDR1 GTSNPN and CDR2 SVGIG (reference sequence). CDR3 length equals 14 residues. V trimming: 3 bases; J trimming: 10 bases; junction bases outside the gene matches: 9.